Each of the 14 T cell receptor beta chains below was sequenced from the same sample in a study of T-cell reconstitution after alpha-beta-depleted transplantation in children. Construction of the TCRbeta library involved unique molecular identifiers. TCRdb redid the calling of the PCR reads with MiXCR, one entry per CDR3 protein. The table lists 200,000 to 250,000 distinct CDR3 sequences, 11% of them singletons. The material was PBMCs, obtained before TCRalphabeta/CD19-depleted stem cell transplant. These receptors originate from a child less than two years old with acute myeloid leukemia, due to receive a stem cell transplant.

This clonotype was observed at least ten times. The genes are TRBV7-2 and TRBJ2-5; the D gene is possibly TRBD2 (6 bases). CDR1 is SGHTA and CDR2 is FQGNSA in the germline V gene. The V and J ends lost 5 bases and 5 bases respectively, with 15 bases between them. The CDR3 consists of 14 residues. The CDR3 DNA sequence: TGTGCCAGCAGCCCAGAGGCGGGGAGGGAGACCCAGTACTTC. Translation: CASSPEAGRETQYF.

CDR3 DNA sequence: TGTGCCATGGGCCTTGGGGGGCCCGGGGAGCTGTTTTTT. Its translation is CAMGLGGPGELFF. V and J are TRBV5-8 and TRBJ2-2; either TRBD1 or TRBD2 may fit D (6 bases each). This CDR3 has 13 residues. V gave up 9 bases and J gave up 6 bases, with 15 bases separating them. Germline assignment: CDR1 SGHTS and CDR2 YDEGEE.

This clonotype was counted many times. The chain employs TRBV18 and TRBJ1-5; D call uncertain. The CDR3 extends over 13 amino acids. The V end was cut by 3 bases, the J end by 0 bases, with 3 bases between. Germline V gene lookup returns CDR1 KGHSH and CDR2 LQKENI. The chain's CDR3 is CASSPFSNQPQHF. In nucleotides, the CDR3 is TGTGCCAGCTCACCCTTTAGCAATCAGCCCCAGCATTTT.

At least ten counts were recorded for this clonotype. The CDR3 is CASSLGEGITEAFF. DNA of the CDR3: TGCGCCAGCAGTCTTGGGGAGGGAATAACTGAAGCTTTCTTT. The rearrangement joins TRBV5-1 to TRBJ1-1; D uncertain. The length of the CDR3 is 14 residues. Germline loops: CDR1 SGHRS, CDR2 YFSETQ. Trimming pared 5 bases from V and 5 bases from J, leaving 16 bases between.

Many counts were recorded for this clonotype. The chain links TRBV20-1 to TRBJ2-3; TRBD2 aligns across 12 bases. Germline CDR1 reads DFQATT; CDR2 reads SNEGSKA (reference sequence). Losses at the gene ends were 7 bases for V and 4 bases for J; bases not matched to a gene: 9. The CDR3 is made up of 15 amino acids. DNA for the CDR3: TGCAGTGTGGAAGGCCTAGCGGGAGGGGCAGATACGCAGTATTTT. Translating it yields CSVEGLAGGADTQYF.

This clonotype appeared many times. The CDR3 coding sequence is TGCGCCAGCAGCTTGAACAGTTACAATGAGCAGTTCTTC. Its protein is CASSLNSYNEQFF. V and J are TRBV5-1 and TRBJ2-1; D gene uncertain. V gave up 1 base and J gave up 4 bases, with 6 bases separating them. The germline V gene has CDR1 SGHRS and CDR2 YFSETQ. The CDR3 is made up of 13 amino acids.

This clonotype was recorded at least ten times. The chain carries TRBV5-6 and TRBJ2-2; D not certain. In germline, CDR1 is SGHDT, CDR2 YYEEEE. Trimming removed 4 bases at V and 3 bases at J, with 4 bases between. CDR3 length equals 12 residues. CDR3 bases: TGTGCCAGCAGCCGGTACACCGGGGAGCTGTTTTTT. Its protein is CASSRYTGELFF. Combining the CDR3 with reference TRBV5-6 and TRBJ2-2 gives the whole variable domain DAGVTQSPTHLIKTRGQQVTLRCSPKSGHDTVSWYQQALGQGPQFIFQYYEEEERQRGNFPDRFSGHQFPNYSSELNVNALLLGDSALYLCASSRYTGELFFGEGSRLTVL.

This clonotype was recorded many times. The V call is TRBV20-1, the J call TRBJ2-3, with D tentatively TRBD2 (5 bases). The V gene's germline CDR1 is DFQATT and CDR2 SNEGSKA (reference sequence). There are 13 residues in the CDR3. The V end lost 3 bases, the J end lost 4 bases, and 11 bases lay between the germline ends. CDR3 protein: CSARRAEADTQYF. CDR3 nucleotides: TGCAGTGCTAGGAGGGCTGAGGCAGATACGCAGTATTTT.

This clonotype was seen repeatedly, ten times or more. The V gene is TRBV5-1, the J gene TRBJ1-1, with 7 bases matching TRBD1. V lost 6 bases, J lost 5 bases, and 13 bases stayed unmatched. The CDR3 runs to 15 residues. CDR1 and CDR2 from the germline V gene are SGHRS and YFSETQ. CDR3 sequence (DNA): TGCGCCAGCATCGTGATTGAGGACAGGCTGACTGAAGCTTTCTTT. It specifies CASIVIEDRLTEAFF.

This clonotype was observed a few times. The chain combines TRBV5-1 with TRBJ2-1, with 11 bases fitting TRBD1. The junction had 4 bases not matched to a gene; V was cut back by 5 bases and J by 6 bases. The germline V gene encodes CDR1 SGHRS and CDR2 YFSETQ. CDR3 length equals 14 residues. The CDR3 sequence is CASRGTGGSNEQFF. For the CDR3, the DNA is TGCGCCAGCAGAGGGACAGGGGGAAGCAATGAGCAGTTCTTC. The variable domain in full, with the rest retrieved from reference TRBV5-1 and TRBJ2-1, is KAGVTQTPRYLIKTRGQQVTLSCSPISGHRSVSWYQQTPGQGLQFLFEYFSETQRNKGNFPGRFSGRQFSNSRSEMNVSTLELGDSALYLCASRGTGGSNEQFFGPGTRLTVL.

This chain links TRBV27 with TRBJ1-2, with 12 bases aligning to TRBD1. There are 16 residues in the CDR3. Germline-derived CDR1 and CDR2 are MNHEY and SMNVEV (reference sequence). The V gene end was trimmed by 6 bases and the J gene end by 8 bases; junction bases not matched to a gene: 13. In nucleotides, the CDR3 is TGTGCCAGCAGGCCTACTCCGGGACAGGGGGCGTCCGGCTACACCTTC. Translating it yields CASRPTPGQGASGYTF.

This clonotype was picked up many times. This sequence joins TRBV28 and TRBJ2-5; unclear D gene. This CDR3 is built from 13 residues. Germline V gene lookup returns CDR1 MDHEN and CDR2 SYDVKM. Trimming took off 6 bases at V and 3 bases at J, with 11 bases between the two ends. CDR3 sequence: CASRLSGEETQYF. For the CDR3, the DNA is TGTGCCAGCAGGTTGAGTGGGGAAGAGACCCAGTACTTC. Using reference TRBV28 and TRBJ2-5 for the parts outside the CDR3, the full variable domain is DVKVTQSSRYLVKRTGEKVFLECVQDMDHENMFWYRQDPGLGLRLIYFSYDVKMKEKGDIPEGYSVSREKKERFSLILESASTNQTSMYLCASRLSGEETQYFGPGTRLLVL.

This clonotype was picked up many times. V and J are TRBV5-1 and TRBJ1-1; possible D gene TRBD1, 5 bases. The CDR3 is 15 amino acids. V lost 1 base and J lost 1, with 11 bases in between. Looked up from germline, CDR1 is SGHRS and CDR2 is YFSETQ. CDR3: CASSLLGEANTEAFF. DNA of the CDR3: TGCGCCAGCAGCTTGCTGGGGGAGGCGAACACTGAAGCTTTCTTT.

Ten or more counts support this clonotype. This chain links TRBV29-1 with TRBJ2-7; perhaps TRBD1 as D (6 bases). CDR1 and CDR2 (germline): SQVTM, ANQGSEA. The CDR3 covers 13 residues. The ends were cut back, 6 bases at V and 6 bases at J, with 18 bases in the middle. The CDR3 nucleotides are TGCAGCGTGACCGGGACATCTCTTGCCGAGCAGTACTTC. It is translated as CSVTGTSLAEQYF.